This TCR beta chain comes out of a study of T cells in Graves' hyperthyroidism and ophthalmopathy. Study-wide background: Peripheral blood specimens were obtained at initial diagnosis, prior to any treatment.

Regions amplified from RNA transcripts were the TCR beta CDR3 regions. HTBI primers were used for first-round RT-PCR of the TCR CDR3. TCRdb re-called the multiplex PCR reads through MiXCR, storing one row per CDR3 protein. The table records roughly 700,000 distinct CDR3 sequences, 14% of them present only once. CDR1 is SQVTM and CDR2 is ANQGSEA in the germline V gene. There are 15 residues in the CDR3. Unmatched junction bases numbered 7, after V lost 4 bases and J lost 2 bases. As regards this clonotype: A much larger clone differs by one base, so this may be a read error.

V and J are TRBV29-1 and TRBJ2-1; TRBD2 matches at 8 bases. This receptor was obtained from a young woman with Graves' hyperthyroidism. The sample comprised blood. CDR3 residues: CSVGGSSGAYNEQFF. As DNA, the CDR3 is TGCAGCGTTGGGGGAAGTAGCGGGGCCTACAATGAGCAGTTCTTC.